The 2 T cell receptor beta chains below come from one sample, sequenced in a study of Ad26.COV2.S vaccination and SARS-CoV-2 variants. Repertoires were generated with immunoSEQ multiplex PCR, while TCRdb's copy carries only in-frame clones and drops some. The sample includes roughly 350,000 clones, 86% seen only once; the top ten take about 10%. Treatment specified: some 20 received Ad26.COV2.S at low or high dose, single or two shots; 5 received placebo; per-sample allocation not given. Sampling occurred on day 63 after the first vaccine or placebo injection. Sequencing used peripheral blood, obtained in a trial of Ad26.COV2.S vaccine versus placebo. The receptors stem from a person aged 18-65 years who received the Ad26.COV2.S COVID-19 vaccine or a placebo.

The chain combines TRBV24-1 with TRBJ2-1; possible D gene TRBD2, 5 bases. Per the germline V gene, CDR1 is KGHDR and CDR2 is SFDVKD. CDR3 length equals 13 residues. Trimming shortened V by 9 bases and J by 5 bases, and 13 bases separated the two germline ends. CDR3 nucleotide sequence: TGTGCCACCTCAGACTATGCCCACAATGAGCAGTTCTTC. Protein product: CATSDYAHNEQFF.

The gene calls are TRBV18 and TRBJ2-3; D ambiguous. The V end lost 1 base, the J end lost 0 bases, and 11 bases lay between the germline ends. Germline CDR1 is KGHSH and CDR2 is LQKENI. The CDR3 covers 16 residues. CDR3: CASSPLALLSTDTQYF. The CDR3 region has the DNA TGTGCCAGCTCACCACTCGCCCTCCTTAGCACAGATACGCAGTATTTT.